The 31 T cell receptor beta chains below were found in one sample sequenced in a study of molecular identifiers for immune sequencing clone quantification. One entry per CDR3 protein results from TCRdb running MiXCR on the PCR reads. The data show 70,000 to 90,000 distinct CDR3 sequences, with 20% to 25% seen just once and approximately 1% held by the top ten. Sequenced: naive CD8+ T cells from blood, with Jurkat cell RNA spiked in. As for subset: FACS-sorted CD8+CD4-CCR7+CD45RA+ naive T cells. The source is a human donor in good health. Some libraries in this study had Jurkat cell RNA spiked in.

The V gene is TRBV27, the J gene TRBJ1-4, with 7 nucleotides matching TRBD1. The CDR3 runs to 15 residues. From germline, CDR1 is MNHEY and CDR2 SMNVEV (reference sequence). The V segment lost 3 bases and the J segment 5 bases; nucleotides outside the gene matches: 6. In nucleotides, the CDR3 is TGTGCCAGCAGTTTCACCGGGACAGTAAATGAAAAACTGTTTTTT. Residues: CASSFTGTVNEKLFF.

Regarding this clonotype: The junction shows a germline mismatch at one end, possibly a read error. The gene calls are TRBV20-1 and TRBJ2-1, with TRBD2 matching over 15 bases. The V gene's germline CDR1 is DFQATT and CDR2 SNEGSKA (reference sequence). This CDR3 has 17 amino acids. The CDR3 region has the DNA TGCAGTGCTGGAGATTACGGGACTAGCGGGAGGATCGATGAGCAGTTCTTC. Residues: CSAGDYGTSGRIDEQFF.

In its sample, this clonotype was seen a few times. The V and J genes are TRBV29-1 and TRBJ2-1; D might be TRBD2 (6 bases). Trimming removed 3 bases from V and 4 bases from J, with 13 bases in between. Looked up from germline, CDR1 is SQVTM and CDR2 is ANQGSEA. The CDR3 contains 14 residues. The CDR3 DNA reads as TGCAGCGTTGAGGGACGGGAGTATTACAATGAGCAGTTCTTC. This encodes CSVEGREYYNEQFF.

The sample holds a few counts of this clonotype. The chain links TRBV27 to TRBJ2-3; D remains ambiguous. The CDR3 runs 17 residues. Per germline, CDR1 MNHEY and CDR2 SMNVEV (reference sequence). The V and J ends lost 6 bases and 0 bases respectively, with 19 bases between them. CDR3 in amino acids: CASRLAALTSSTDTQYF. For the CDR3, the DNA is TGTGCCAGCAGGTTGGCAGCGCTAACGAGTAGCACAGATACGCAGTATTTT.

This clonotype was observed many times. The CDR3 sequence is CASSQGLAGFTDTQYF. The CDR3 region has the DNA TGTGCCAGCAGCCAAGGACTAGCGGGATTCACAGATACGCAGTATTTT. V and J are TRBV6-2 or TRBV6-3 and TRBJ2-3; 12 bases align to TRBD2. The CDR3 totals 16 residues. From germline, CDR1 is MNHEY and CDR2 SVGEGT. V trimming: 6 bases; J trimming: 2 bases; junction bases outside the gene matches: 6.

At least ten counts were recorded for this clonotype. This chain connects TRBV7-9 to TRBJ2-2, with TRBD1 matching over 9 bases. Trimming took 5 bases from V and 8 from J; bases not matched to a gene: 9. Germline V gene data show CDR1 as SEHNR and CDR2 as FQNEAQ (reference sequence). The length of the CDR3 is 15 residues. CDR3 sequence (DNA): TGTGCCAGCAGCACCCGGACAGGGGTGACTGGGGAGCTGTTTTTT. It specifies CASSTRTGVTGELFF.

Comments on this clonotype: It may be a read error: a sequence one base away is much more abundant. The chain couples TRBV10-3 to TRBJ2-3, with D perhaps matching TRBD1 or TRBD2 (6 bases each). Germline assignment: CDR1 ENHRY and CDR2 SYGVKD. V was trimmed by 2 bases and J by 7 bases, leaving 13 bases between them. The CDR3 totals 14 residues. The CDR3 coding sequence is TGTGCCATCAGTGAGAGTCGGGGGACAAATACGCAGTATTTT. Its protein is CAISESRGTNTQYF.

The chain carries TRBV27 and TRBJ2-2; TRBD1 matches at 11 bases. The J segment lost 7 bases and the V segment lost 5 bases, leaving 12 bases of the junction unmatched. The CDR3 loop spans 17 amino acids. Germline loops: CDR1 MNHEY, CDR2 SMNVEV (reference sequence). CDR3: CASSPKPGQGVVGELFF. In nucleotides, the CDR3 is TGTGCCAGCAGTCCTAAACCGGGACAGGGGGTGGTCGGGGAGCTGTTTTTT.

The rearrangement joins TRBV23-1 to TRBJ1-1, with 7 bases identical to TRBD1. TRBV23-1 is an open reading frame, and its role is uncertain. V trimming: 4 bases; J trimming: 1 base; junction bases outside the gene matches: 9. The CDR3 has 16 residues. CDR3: CASSLGGTAKNTEAFF. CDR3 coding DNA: TGCGCCAGCAGTCTCGGGGGGACAGCCAAGAACACTGAAGCTTTCTTT.

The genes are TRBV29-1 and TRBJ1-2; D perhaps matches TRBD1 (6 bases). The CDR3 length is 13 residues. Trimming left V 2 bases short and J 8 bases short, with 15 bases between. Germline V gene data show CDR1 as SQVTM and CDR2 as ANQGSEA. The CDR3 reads CSVEPTGYDGYTF. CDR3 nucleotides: TGCAGCGTTGAACCTACAGGGTACGACGGCTACACCTTC.

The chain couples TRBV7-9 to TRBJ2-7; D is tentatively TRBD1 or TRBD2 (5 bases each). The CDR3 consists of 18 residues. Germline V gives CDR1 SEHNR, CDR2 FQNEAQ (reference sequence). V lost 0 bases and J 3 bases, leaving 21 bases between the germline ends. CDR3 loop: CASSLAMGVGNGSYEQYF. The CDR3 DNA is TGTGCCAGCAGCTTAGCGATGGGGGTGGGAAATGGAAGCTACGAGCAGTACTTC. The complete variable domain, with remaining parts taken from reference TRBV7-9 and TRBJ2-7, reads DTGVSQNPRHKITKRGQNVTFRCDPISEHNRLYWYRQTLGQGPEFLTYFQNEAQLEKSRLLSDRFSAERPKGSFSTLEIQRTEQGDSAMYLCASSLAMGVGNGSYEQYFGPGTRLTVT.

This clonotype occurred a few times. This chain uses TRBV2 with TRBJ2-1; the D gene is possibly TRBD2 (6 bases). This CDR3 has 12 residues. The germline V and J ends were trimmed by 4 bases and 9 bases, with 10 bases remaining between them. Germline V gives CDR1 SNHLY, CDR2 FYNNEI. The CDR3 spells CASSGLVLEQFF. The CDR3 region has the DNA TGTGCCAGCAGTGGACTAGTACTTGAGCAGTTCTTC.

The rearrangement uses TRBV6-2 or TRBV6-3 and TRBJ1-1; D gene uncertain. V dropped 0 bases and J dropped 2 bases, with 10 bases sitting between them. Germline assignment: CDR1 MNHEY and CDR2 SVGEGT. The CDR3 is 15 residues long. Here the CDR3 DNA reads TGTGCCAGCAGTTACTCGGAGCAGAGTAACACTGAAGCTTTCTTT. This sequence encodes CASSYSEQSNTEAFF.

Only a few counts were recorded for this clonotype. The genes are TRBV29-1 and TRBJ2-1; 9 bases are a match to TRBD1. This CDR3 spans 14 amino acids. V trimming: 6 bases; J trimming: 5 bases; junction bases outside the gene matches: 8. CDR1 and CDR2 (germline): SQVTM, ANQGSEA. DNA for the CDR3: TGCAGCGTCGGGCGGGGACAGGGAGACAATGAGCAGTTCTTC. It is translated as CSVGRGQGDNEQFF.

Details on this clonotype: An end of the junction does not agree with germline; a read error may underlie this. The CDR3 sequence is CASTLLDRPDVDF. CDR3 DNA: TGTGCCAGCACCTTACTTGACCGTCCTGACGTGGACTTC. This chain joins TRBV28 and TRBJ2-7; D gene unclear. Germline V gene data show CDR1 as MDHEN and CDR2 as SYDVKM. This CDR3 comprises 13 residues.

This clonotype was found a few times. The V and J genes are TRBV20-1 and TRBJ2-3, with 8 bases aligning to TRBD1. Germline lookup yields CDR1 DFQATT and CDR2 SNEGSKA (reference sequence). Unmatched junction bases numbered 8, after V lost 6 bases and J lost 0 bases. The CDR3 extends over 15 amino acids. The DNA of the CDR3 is TGCAGTGCCGCGGGGACAGGCCCTAGCACAGATACGCAGTATTTT. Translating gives CSAAGTGPSTDTQYF.

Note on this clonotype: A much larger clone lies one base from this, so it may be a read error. The CDR3 sequence: CARSIPGDTYGYTF. The CDR3 nucleotides are TGTGCCCGGAGTATACCAGGGGATACCTATGGCTACACCTTC. The V call is TRBV30, the J call TRBJ1-2; tentatively, D is TRBD1 (6 bases). Germline loops: CDR1 GTSNPN, CDR2 SVGIG (reference sequence). The CDR3 loop spans 14 amino acids.

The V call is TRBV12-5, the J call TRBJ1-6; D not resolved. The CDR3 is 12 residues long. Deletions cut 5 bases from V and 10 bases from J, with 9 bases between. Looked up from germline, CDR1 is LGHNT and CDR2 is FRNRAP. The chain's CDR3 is CASGPGGSPLHF. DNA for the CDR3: TGTGCTAGTGGTCCCGGCGGGTCACCCCTCCACTTT.

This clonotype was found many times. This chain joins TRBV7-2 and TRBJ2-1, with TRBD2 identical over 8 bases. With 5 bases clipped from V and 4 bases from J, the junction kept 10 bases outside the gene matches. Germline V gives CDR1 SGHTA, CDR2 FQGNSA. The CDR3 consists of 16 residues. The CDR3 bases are TGTGCCAGCAGCCAAATGGGACTAGAACCTTACAATGAGCAGTTCTTC. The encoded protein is CASSQMGLEPYNEQFF.

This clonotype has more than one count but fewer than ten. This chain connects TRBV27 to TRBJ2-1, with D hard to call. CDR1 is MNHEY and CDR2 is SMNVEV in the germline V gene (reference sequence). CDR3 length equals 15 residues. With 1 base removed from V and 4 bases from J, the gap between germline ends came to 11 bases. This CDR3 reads CASSLYSPRYNEQFF. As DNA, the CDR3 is TGTGCCAGCAGTTTATATAGCCCCAGGTACAATGAGCAGTTCTTC.

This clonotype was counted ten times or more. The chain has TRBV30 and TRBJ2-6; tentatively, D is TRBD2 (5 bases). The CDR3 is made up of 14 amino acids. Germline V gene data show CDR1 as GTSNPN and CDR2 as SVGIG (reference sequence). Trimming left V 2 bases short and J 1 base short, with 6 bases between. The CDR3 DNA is TGTGCCTGGAGTAGCGGATCTGGGGCCAACGTCCTGACTTTC. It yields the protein CAWSSGSGANVLTF.

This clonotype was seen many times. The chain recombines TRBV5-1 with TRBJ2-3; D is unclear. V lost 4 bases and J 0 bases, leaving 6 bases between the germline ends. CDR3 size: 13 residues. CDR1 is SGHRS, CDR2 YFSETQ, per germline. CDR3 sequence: CASSRESTDTQYF. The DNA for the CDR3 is TGCGCCAGCAGCAGGGAAAGCACAGATACGCAGTATTTT.

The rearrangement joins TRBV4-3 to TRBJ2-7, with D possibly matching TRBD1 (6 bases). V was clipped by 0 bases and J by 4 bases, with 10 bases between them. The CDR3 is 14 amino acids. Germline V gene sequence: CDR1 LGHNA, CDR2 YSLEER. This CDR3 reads CASSQDTGIYEQYF. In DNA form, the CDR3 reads TGCGCCAGCAGCCAAGATACAGGGATTTACGAGCAGTACTTC.

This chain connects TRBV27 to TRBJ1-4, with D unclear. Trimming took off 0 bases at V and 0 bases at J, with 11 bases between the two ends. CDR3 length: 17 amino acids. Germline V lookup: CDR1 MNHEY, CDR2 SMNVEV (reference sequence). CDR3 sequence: CASSLSALSATNEKLFF. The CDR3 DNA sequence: TGTGCCAGCAGTTTATCGGCCCTTTCGGCAACTAATGAAAAACTGTTTTTT.

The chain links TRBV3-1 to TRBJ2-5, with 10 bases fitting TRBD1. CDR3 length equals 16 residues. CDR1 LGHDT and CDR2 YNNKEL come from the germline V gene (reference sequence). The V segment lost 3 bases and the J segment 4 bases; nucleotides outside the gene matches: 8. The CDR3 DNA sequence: TGTGCCAGCAGCCATGAGAACCGGGACAGGGGAGAGACCCAGTACTTC. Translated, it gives CASSHENRDRGETQYF.

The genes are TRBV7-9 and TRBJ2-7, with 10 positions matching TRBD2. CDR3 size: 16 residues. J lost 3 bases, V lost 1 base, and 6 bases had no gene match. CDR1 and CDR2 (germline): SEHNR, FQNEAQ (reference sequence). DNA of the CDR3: TGTGCCAGCAGCTTAGAGGGACTAGCGAGGGACTACGAGCAGTACTTC. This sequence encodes CASSLEGLARDYEQYF. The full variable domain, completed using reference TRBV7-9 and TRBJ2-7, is DTGVSQNPRHKITKRGQNVTFRCDPISEHNRLYWYRQTLGQGPEFLTYFQNEAQLEKSRLLSDRFSAERPKGSFSTLEIQRTEQGDSAMYLCASSLEGLARDYEQYFGPGTRLTVT.

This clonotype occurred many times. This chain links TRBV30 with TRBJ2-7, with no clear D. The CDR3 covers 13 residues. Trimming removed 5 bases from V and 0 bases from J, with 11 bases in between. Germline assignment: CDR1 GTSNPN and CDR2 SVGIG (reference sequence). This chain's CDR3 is CAWALQSSYEQYF. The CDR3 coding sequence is TGTGCCTGGGCTTTACAGAGCTCCTACGAGCAGTACTTC. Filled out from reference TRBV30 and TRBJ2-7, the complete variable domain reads SQTIHQWPATLVQPVGSPLSLECTVEGTSNPNLYWYRQAAGRGLQLLFYSVGIGQISSEVPQNLSASRPQDRQFILSSKKLLLSDSGFYLCAWALQSSYEQYFGPGTRLTVT.

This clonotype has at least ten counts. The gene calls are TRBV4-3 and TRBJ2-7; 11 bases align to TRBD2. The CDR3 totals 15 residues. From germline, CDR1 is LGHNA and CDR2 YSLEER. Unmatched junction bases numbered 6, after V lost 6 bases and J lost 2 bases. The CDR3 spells CASSPGTSGTYEQYF. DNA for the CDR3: TGCGCCAGCAGTCCCGGGACTAGCGGTACCTACGAGCAGTACTTC.

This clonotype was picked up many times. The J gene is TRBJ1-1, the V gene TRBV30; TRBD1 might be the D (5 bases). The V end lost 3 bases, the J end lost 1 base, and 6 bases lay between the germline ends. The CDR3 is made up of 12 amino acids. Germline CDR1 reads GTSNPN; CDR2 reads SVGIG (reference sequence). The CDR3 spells CAWRRGNTEAFF. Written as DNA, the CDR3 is TGTGCCTGGAGAAGGGGGAACACTGAAGCTTTCTTT. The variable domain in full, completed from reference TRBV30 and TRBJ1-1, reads SQTIHQWPATLVQPVGSPLSLECTVEGTSNPNLYWYRQAAGRGLQLLFYSVGIGQISSEVPQNLSASRPQDRQFILSSKKLLLSDSGFYLCAWRRGNTEAFFGQGTRLTVV.

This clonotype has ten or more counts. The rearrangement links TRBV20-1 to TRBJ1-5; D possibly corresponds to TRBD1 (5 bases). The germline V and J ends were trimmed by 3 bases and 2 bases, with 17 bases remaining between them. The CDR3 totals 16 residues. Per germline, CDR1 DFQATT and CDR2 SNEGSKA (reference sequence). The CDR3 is CSASSGGSEGNQPQHF. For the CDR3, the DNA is TGCAGTGCTAGTTCCGGGGGTAGCGAAGGCAATCAGCCCCAGCATTTT.

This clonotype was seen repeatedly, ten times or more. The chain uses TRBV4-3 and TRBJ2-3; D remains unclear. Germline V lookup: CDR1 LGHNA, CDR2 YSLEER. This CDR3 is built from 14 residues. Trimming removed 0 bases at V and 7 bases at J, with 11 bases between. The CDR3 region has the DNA TGCGCCAGCAGCCAAGATATTACTACAAATACGCAGTATTTT. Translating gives CASSQDITTNTQYF.